This T cell receptor (beta chain) was sequenced during a study of blood T cell repertoires in COVID-19. Overall study: The origin of the acute and convalescent COVID-19 samples was the United States, Italy and Spain. Nucleic acid was either cDNA or gDNA, and it came from T cells, B-cell-depleted T cells, or PBMCs.

This clone appeared once. The data were produced by immunoSEQ multiplex PCR, yet TCRdb's version contains in-frame clones alone and is incomplete. This table has fewer than 60,000 clones, roughly 74% appearing once. The clonotype comes from a human donor in a cohort sampled during active COVID-19. The sample comprised peripheral blood.

The CDR3 protein is CTSSQLRDRRRPSYEQYF. CDR3 bases: TGCACCAGCAGCCAATTACGGGACAGGCGACGACCCTCCTACGAGCAGTACTTC. The J gene is TRBJ2-7, the V gene TRBV1; TRBD1 is taken as the D call from the table, unchecked against the DNA. TRBV1 has pseudogene status. The CDR3 is 18 residues long.